This TCR delta chain comes out of a study of gamma-delta chains in newborns, infants, children. Across the study: Polyclonal expansion of innate γδ T cells after birth follows microbial exposure.

TCRdb reanalyzed the reads using CATT. The sample holds about 4,000 delta-chain clones, roughly 40% seen once. The clonotype originates from a child who was a newborn, infant or young child, either healthy, febrile or measles-vaccinated (not recorded which). Sequences were derived from blood, sampled at week 6.

CDR3 coding DNA: TGTGCTCTTGGGGAAACTCGGTGGTTGGGGGTCAGCTCCTGGGACACCCGACAGATGTTTTTC. Its protein is CALGETRWLGVSSWDTRQMFF. This chain uses TRDV1 with TRDJ3, with D perhaps matching TRDD3 (6 bases). The V gene lost 2 bases and the J gene lost 0 bases, with 20 bases spanning the gap. CDR1 and CDR2 from the germline V gene are TSWWSYY and QGS. The CDR3 totals 21 residues.